A selection of T cell receptor beta chains follows, all from one sample in a study of CD8+ T cells in alopecia areata. The protocol was immunoSEQ multiplex PCR, while the TCRdb copy is restricted to in-frame clones and leaves out a portion. The table has 150,000 to 200,000 clones, under 80% seen once. The specimen comprised CD4+ T cells sorted from blood, sampled at roughly week 49, from a patient treated with tofacitinib. Receptors originate from a human donor with alopecia areata. Both conserved end residues are part of each CDR3. Expanded clones get a size class; other rows say once, few or many, or leave the size out.

j_call | v_call | clone_size | cdr3_aa
TRBJ2-7 | TRBV7-9 | - | CASSSGQGRSAWDYEQYF
TRBJ2-3 | TRBV7-2 | - | CASSSGQGRTDTQYF
TRBJ1-1 | TRBV7-9 | - | CASSLATGVAEAFF
TRBJ2-3 | TRBV5-1 | - | CASSSADTQYF
TRBJ2-5 | TRBV30 | - | CAWSAGGTQYF
TRBJ2-1 | TRBV29-1 | - | CSVEDRRGAGNEQFF
TRBJ2-7 | TRBV5-1 | - | CASSLDGTNYEQYF
TRBJ2-3 | TRBV7-2 | - | CASSFPASGVFTDTQYF
TRBJ1-4 | TRBV18 | - | CASSAGINEKLFF
TRBJ2-7 | TRBV14 | few | CASSQDGGVYEQYF
TRBJ2-4 | TRBV29-1 | - | CSGTLAKNIQYF
TRBJ1-2 | TRBV29-1 | - | CSVTTGDGYTF